This TCR beta chain originates from a study of T cells after yellow fever vaccination. One entry per CDR3 protein results from TCRdb running MiXCR on the 5' RACE reads. The data hold about 310,000 distinct CDR3 sequences, with around 3.6% observed a single time. Germline CDR1 MNHEY, CDR2 SVGEGT. With 6 bases removed from V and 2 bases from J, the gap between germline ends came to 16 bases. This CDR3 region has 15 residues. This clonotype occurred many times. The TCR was taken from a man younger than 35 who received the YFV17D yellow fever vaccine. V and J are TRBV6-2 or TRBV6-3 and TRBJ2-5; TRBD1 might be the D (6 bases). This sample comprised PBMCs, obtained on the day of the yellow fever booster vaccination. CDR3 DNA: TGTGCCAGCAGAAACCGGGACACCATTCAAGAGACCCAGTACTTC. Its translation: CASRNRDTIQETQYF.